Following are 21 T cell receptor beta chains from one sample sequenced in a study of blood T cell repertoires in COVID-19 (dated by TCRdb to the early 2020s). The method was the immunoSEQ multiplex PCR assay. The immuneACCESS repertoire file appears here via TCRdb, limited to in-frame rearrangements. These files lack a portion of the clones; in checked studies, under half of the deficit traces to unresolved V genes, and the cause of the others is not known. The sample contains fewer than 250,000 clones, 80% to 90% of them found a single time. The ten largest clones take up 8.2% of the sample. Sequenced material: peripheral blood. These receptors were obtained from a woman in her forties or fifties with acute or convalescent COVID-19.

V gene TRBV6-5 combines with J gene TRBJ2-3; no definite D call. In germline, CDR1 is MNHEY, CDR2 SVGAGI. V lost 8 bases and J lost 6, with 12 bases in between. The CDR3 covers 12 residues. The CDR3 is CASERHGDTQYF. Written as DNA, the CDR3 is TGTGCCAGCGAGCGTCATGGGGATACGCAGTATTTT.

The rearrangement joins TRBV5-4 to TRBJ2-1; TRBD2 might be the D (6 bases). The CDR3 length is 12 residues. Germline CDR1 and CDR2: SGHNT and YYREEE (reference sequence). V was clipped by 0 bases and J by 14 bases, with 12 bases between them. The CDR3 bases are TGTGCCAGCAGCTTGGGACTAGGTGATGAGTTCTTC. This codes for CASSLGLGDEFF.

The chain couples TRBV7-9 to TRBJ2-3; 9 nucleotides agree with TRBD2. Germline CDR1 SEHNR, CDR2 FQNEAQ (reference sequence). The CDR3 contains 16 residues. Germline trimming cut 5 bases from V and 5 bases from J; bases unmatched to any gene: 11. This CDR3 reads CASSPREVAGEDTQYF. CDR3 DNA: TGTGCCAGCAGCCCCCGCGAGGTAGCGGGAGAAGATACGCAGTATTTT.

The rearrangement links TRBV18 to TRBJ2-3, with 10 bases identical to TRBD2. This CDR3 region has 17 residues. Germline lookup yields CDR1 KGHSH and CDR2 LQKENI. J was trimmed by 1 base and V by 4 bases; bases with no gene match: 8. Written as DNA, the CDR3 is TGTGCCAGCTCACGAAGCGGGAGGGCCATCGGCACAGATACGCAGTATTTT. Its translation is CASSRSGRAIGTDTQYF.

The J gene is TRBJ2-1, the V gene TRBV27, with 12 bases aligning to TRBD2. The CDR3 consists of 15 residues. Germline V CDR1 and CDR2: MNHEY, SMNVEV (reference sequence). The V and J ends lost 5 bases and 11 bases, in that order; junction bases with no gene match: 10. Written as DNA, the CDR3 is TGTGCCAGCAGTACTCGACTAGCGGGAGCTTACAAGCAGTTCTTC. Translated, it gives CASSTRLAGAYKQFF.

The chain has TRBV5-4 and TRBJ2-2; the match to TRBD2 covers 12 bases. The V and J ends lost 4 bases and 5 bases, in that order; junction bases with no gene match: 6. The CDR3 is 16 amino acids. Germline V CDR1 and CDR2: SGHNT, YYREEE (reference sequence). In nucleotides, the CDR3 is TGTGCCAGCAGCACACCCGGGACTAGCGGGACCGGGGAGCTGTTTTTT. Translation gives CASSTPGTSGTGELFF.

CDR3 region: CASSREAQETQYF. Written as DNA, the CDR3 is TGTGCCAGCAGCCGAGAGGCCCAAGAGACCCAGTACTTC. This sequence joins TRBV5-4 and TRBJ2-5; no definite D call. V gave up 4 bases and J gave up 1 base, with 8 bases separating them. This CDR3 region has 13 residues. Germline-derived CDR1 and CDR2 are SGHNT and YYREEE (reference sequence).

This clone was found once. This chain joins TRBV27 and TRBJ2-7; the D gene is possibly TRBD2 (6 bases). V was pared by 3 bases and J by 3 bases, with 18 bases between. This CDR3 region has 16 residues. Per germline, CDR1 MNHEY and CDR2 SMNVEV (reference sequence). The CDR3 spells CASSFERVGGGYEQYF. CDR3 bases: TGTGCCAGCAGTTTCGAGAGAGTGGGAGGCGGCTACGAGCAGTACTTC.

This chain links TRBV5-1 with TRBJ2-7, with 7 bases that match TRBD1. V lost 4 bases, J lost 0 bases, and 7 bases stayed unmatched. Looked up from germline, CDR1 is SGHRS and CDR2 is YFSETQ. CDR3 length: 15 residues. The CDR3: CASSRGQSSSYEQYF. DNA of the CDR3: TGCGCCAGCAGCCGGGGACAGTCGAGCTCCTACGAGCAGTACTTC.

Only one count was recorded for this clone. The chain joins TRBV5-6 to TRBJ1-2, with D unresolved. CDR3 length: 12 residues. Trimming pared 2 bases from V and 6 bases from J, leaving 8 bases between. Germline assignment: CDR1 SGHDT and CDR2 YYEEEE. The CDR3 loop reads CASSFSSDGYTF. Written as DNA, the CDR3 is TGTGCCAGCAGCTTCAGCAGCGATGGCTACACCTTC.

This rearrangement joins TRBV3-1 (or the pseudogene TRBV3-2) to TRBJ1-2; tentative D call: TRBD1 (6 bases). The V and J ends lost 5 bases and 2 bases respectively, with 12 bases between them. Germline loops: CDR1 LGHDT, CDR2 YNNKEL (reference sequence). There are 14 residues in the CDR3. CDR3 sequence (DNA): TGTGCCAGCAGCTTCAGGGGTTGGAACTATGGCTACACCTTC. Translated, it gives CASSFRGWNYGYTF.

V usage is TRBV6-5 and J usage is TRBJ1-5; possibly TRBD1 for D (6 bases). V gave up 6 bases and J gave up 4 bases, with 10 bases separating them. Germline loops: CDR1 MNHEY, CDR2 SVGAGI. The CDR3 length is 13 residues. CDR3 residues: CASSLTGNQPQHF. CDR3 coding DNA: TGTGCCAGCAGCCTGACAGGTAATCAGCCCCAGCATTTT.

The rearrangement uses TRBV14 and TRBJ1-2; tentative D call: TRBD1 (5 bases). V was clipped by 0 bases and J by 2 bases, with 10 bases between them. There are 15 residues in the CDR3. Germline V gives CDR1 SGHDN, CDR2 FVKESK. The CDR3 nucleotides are TGTGCCAGCAGCCAAGAGGCAGGGCCGAACTATGGCTACACCTTC. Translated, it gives CASSQEAGPNYGYTF.

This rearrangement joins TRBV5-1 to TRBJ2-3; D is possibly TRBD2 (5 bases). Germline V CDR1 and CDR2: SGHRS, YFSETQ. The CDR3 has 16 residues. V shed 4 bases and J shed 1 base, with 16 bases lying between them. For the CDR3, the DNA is TGCGCCAGCAGCCCTCGGCCTCTGGAGGGCACAGATACGCAGTATTTT. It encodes CASSPRPLEGTDTQYF.

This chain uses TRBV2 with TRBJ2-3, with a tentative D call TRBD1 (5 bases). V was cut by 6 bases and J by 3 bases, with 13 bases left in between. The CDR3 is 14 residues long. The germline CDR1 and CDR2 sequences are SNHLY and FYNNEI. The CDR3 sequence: CASRAWGGTDTQYF. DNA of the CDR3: TGTGCCAGCAGGGCCTGGGGCGGAACAGATACGCAGTATTTT.

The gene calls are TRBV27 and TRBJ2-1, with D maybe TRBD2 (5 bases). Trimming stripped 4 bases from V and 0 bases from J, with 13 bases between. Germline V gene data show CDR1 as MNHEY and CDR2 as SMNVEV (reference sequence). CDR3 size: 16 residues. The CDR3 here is CASSSSRGSSYNEQFF. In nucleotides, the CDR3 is TGTGCCAGCAGTTCTAGCCGAGGGAGCTCCTACAATGAGCAGTTCTTC.

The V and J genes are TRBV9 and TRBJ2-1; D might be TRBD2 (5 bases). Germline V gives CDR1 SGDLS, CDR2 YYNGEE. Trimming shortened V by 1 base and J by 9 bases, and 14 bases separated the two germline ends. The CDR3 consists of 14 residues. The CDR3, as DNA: TGTGCCAGCAGCGTAAGAGGGAATCGGGGTGAGCAGTTCTTC. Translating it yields CASSVRGNRGEQFF.

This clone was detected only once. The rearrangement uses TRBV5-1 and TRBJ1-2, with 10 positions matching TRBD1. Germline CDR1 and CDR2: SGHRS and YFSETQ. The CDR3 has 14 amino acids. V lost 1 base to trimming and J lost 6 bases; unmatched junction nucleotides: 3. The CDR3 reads CASSLRTGGDGYTF. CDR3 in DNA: TGCGCCAGCAGCTTGAGGACAGGGGGAGATGGCTACACCTTC. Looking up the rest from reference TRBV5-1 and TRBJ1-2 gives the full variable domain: KAGVTQTPRYLIKTRGQQVTLSCSPISGHRSVSWYQQTPGQGLQFLFEYFSETQRNKGNFPGRFSGRQFSNSRSEMNVSTLELGDSALYLCASSLRTGGDGYTFGSGTRLTVV.

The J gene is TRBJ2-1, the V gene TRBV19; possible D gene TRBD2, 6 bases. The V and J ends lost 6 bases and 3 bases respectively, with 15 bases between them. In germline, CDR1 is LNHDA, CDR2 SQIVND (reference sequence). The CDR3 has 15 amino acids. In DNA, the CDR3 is TGTGCCAGTAGGGACCTGGGCGGGAACTACAATGAGCAGTTCTTC. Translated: CASRDLGGNYNEQFF.

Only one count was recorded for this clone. The CDR3 region is CASSRDRNGYTF. The CDR3 DNA follows: TGTGCCAGCAGCCGAGACAGGAATGGCTACACCTTC. The chain links TRBV12-3 or TRBV12-4 to TRBJ1-2; TRBD1 is a possible D gene (6 bases). V shed 6 bases and J shed 6 bases, with 11 bases lying between them. CDR3 length: 12 residues.

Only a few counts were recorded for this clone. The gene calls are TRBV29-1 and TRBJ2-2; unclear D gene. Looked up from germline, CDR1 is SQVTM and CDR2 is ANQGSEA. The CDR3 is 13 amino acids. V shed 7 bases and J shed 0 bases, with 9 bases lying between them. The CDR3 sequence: CSAADSNTGELFF. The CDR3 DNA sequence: TGCAGCGCCGCTGACTCGAACACCGGGGAGCTGTTTTTT.